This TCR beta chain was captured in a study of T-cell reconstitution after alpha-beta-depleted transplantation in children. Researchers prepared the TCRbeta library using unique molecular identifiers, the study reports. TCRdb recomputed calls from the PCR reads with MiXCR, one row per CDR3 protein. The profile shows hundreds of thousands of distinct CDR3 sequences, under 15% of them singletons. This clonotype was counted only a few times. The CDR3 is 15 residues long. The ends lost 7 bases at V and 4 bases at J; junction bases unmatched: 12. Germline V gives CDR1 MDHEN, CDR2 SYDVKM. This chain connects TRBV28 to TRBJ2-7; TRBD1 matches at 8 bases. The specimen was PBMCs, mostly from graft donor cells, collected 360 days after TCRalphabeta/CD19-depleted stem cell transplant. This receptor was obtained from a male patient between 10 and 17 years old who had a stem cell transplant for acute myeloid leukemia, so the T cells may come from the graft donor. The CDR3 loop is CASIRPGQAFYEQYF. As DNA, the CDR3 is TGTGCCAGCATTAGGCCGGGACAGGCGTTTTACGAGCAGTACTTC.